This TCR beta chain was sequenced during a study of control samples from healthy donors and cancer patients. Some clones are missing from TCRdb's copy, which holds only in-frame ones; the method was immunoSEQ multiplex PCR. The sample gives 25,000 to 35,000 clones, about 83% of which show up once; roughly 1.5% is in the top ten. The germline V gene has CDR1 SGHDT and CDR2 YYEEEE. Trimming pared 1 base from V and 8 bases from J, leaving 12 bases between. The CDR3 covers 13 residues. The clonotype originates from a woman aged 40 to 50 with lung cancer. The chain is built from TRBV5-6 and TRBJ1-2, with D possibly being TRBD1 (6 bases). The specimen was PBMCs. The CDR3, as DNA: TGTGCCAGCAGCTTGAGAGGGGGAAAAGGCTACACCTTC. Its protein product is CASSLRGGKGYTF.